This T cell receptor (beta chain) was sequenced during a study of T-cell reconstitution after alpha-beta-depleted transplantation in children. The CDR3 length is 15 residues. Losses at the gene ends were 5 bases for V and 4 bases for J; bases not matched to a gene: 10. Per the germline V gene, CDR1 is MDHEN and CDR2 is SYDVKM. This clonotype has a handful of counts. TCRbeta library construction was performed incorporating unique molecular identifiers. MiXCR, run by TCRdb on the PCR reads, gives a single entry per CDR3 protein. The table records more than 150,000 distinct CDR3 sequences, about 14% of them present only once.

This rearrangement joins TRBV28 to TRBJ1-2, with 7 bases fitting TRBD1. The starting material was PBMCs from the stem cell graft donor, obtained from the stem cell graft. The sequence derives from a human donor who donated a stem cell graft to a child with acute lymphoblastic leukemia. CDR3 nucleotides: TGTGCCAGCAGTCCAGGGACAGAAACCCTCTATGGCTACACCTTC. Its protein is CASSPGTETLYGYTF.